The TCR beta chain described here comes from a study of cytomegalovirus exposure and HLA in healthy donors. General study points: Confirmation in vitro established that a few CMV-associated chains were specific for CMV antigens. A later analysis reportedly found that, within productive TCRs, an Asian-associated ancestry cluster had fewer N-insertions than the mean observed across the approximately 700 donors. A link between a missense DCLRE1C variant and TCR beta V- and J-gene trimming emerged from a later analysis.

With regard to this clone: Its cognate antigen is unknown.

Trimming took off 8 bases at V and 7 bases at J, with 20 bases between the two ends. From germline, CDR1 is MGHRA and CDR2 YSYEKL. The CDR3 has 14 amino acids. In the PCR, 60 Vbeta and 13 Jbeta primers were used. Using immunoSEQ multiplex PCR, the repertoire was profiled, and TCRdb retains in-frame clones only, with some absent. Counted here are 150,000 to 200,000 clones, 65% to 70% occurring once; the ten biggest clones make up 8% to 13%. The chain has TRBV4-1 and TRBJ1-1; no clear D. Input material: PBMCs. The sequence was collected from a man aged 25-40 years in good health and CMV-seropositive. The CDR3, as DNA: TGCGCCAGCCGTTATTCAGAGGGCTCGGGTGAAGCTTTCTTT. This sequence encodes CASRYSEGSGEAFF.